This TCR beta chain stems from a study of cytomegalovirus exposure and HLA in healthy donors. The PCR had 60 Vbeta and 13 Jbeta primers. Assay used: immunoSEQ multiplex PCR; TCRdb lists only in-frame clones, some missing. The sample holds roughly 180,000 clones, 82% seen once. This receptor was identified in a male donor in good health and CMV-seronegative. The specimen sequenced was PBMCs.

The CDR3 bases are TGTGCCAGCAGTTCCCGACAGGGGGCGCGCTATGGCTACACCTTC. Its translation: CASSSRQGARYGYTF. The genes are TRBV27 and TRBJ1-2; 10 nucleotides line up with TRBD1. Germline loops: CDR1 MNHEY, CDR2 SMNVEV (reference sequence). The CDR3 extends over 15 amino acids. With 4 bases clipped from V and 4 bases from J, the junction kept 6 bases outside the gene matches.